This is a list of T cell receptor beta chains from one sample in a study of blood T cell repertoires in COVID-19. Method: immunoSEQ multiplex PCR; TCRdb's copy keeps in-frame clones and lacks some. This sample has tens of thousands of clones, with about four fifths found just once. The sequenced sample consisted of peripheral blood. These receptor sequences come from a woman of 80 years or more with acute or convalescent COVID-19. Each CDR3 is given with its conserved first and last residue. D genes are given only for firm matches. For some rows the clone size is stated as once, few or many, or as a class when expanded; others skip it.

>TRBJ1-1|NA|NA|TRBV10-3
CAISGGVGEAFF
TGTGCCATCAGTGGAGGAGTAGGTGAAGCTTTCTTT
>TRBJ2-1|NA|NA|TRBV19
CASRESSYNEQFF
TGTGCCAGTAGGGAGAGCTCCTACAATGAGCAGTTCTTC
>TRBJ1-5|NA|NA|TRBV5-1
CASSWQGDQPQHF
TGCGCCAGCAGTTGGCAGGGTGATCAGCCCCAGCATTTT
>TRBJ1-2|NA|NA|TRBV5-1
CASSLDSNYGYTF
TGCGCCAGCTCCTTGGACAGTAACTATGGCTACACCTTC
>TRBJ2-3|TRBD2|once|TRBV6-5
CASRPTSGETDTQYF
TGTGCCAGCAGACCGACTAGCGGGGAGACAGATACGCAGTATTTT
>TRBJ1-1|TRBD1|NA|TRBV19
CASSLGMGQGTEAFF
TGTGCCAGTAGCCTGGGAATGGGACAGGGGACTGAAGCTTTCTTT
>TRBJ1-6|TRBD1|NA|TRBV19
CASSIGTGKSSPLHF
TGTGCCAGTAGTATTGGGACAGGGAAGTCCTCACCCCTCCACTTT
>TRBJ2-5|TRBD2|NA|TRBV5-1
CASSGVGAGVGETQYF
TGCGCCAGCAGCGGCGTAGGAGCGGGGGTGGGAGAGACCCAGTACTTC
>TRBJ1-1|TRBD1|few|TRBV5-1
CASSFGQGGQTEAFF
TGCGCCAGCAGCTTCGGACAGGGAGGTCAGACTGAAGCTTTCTTT
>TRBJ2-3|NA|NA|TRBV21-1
CASSKQDTQYF
TGTGCCAGCAGCAAACAGGATACGCAGTATTTT
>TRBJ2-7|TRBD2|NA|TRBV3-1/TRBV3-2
CASSQAGGSYEQYF
TGTGCCAGCAGCCAAGCGGGCGGGAGCTACGAGCAGTACTTC
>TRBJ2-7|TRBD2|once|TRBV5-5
CASSLGPGGQYF
TGTGCCAGCAGCTTGGGGCCGGGAGGGCAGTACTTC
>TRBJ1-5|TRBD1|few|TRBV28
CASSTGTGIQPQHF
TGTGCCAGCAGCACCGGGACAGGGATACAGCCCCAGCATTTT
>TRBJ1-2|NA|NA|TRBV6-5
CASDPTGGSYGYTF
TGTGCCAGCGACCCGACAGGCGGGAGCTATGGCTACACCTTC